The 25 T cell receptor beta chains presented below share a single source sample, sequenced in a study of blood T cell repertoires in COVID-19. The repertoire was sequenced with immunoSEQ multiplex PCR; TCRdb's copy has only in-frame clones and lacks some. This table holds about 140,000 clones, 75% to 90% found once. Specimen: peripheral blood. These TCRs come from a man aged 50 to 60 with active COVID-19.

This chain joins TRBV7-5 and TRBJ1-2; TRBD1, the table's D call, lacks a check against the DNA. TRBV7-5 is listed as a pseudogene. The CDR3 runs to 14 residues. CDR3 nucleotides: TGTGCCAGAAGCCGCCCGGGACAGTCCTATGGCTACACCTTC. Translating it yields CARSRPGQSYGYTF.

The chain's CDR3 is CASGRRTAPTGELFF. For the CDR3, the DNA is TGTGCCAGCGGACGGCGGACAGCCCCTACCGGGGAGCTGTTTTTT. The gene calls are TRBV7-2 and TRBJ2-2; possibly TRBD1 for D (6 bases). The V and J ends lost 8 bases and 5 bases respectively, with 18 bases between them. The V gene's germline CDR1 is SGHTA and CDR2 FQGNSA. The CDR3 spans 15 residues. The entire variable domain, with the rest obtained from reference TRBV7-2 and TRBJ2-2, is as follows: GAGVSQSPSNKVTEKGKDVELRCDPISGHTALYWYRQSLGQGLEFLIYFQGNSAPDKSGLPSDRFSAERTGGSVSTLTIQRTQQEDSAVYLCASGRRTAPTGELFFGEGSRLTVL.

This clone has ten or more counts. J is TRBJ2-3 and V is TRBV28; 9 bases line up with TRBD2. The CDR3 loop spans 17 amino acids. The germline gives CDR1 MDHEN, CDR2 SYDVKM. The junction had 14 bases not matched to a gene; V was cut back by 5 bases and J by 5 bases. The CDR3 reads CASSLPGSGGLGDTQYF. CDR3 DNA: TGTGCCAGCAGTCTGCCAGGCAGCGGGGGGTTGGGAGATACGCAGTATTTT.

The chain links TRBV18 to TRBJ2-3; no clear D gene. V was trimmed by 0 bases and J by 1 base, leaving 8 bases between them. The CDR3 sequence is 15 residues long. The germline CDR1 and CDR2 sequences are KGHSH and LQKENI. Here the CDR3 DNA reads TGTGCCAGCTCACCACCGACTCTAGGCACAGATACGCAGTATTTT. It yields the protein CASSPPTLGTDTQYF.

V is TRBV29-1 and J is TRBJ2-5; D not certain. From germline, CDR1 is SQVTM and CDR2 ANQGSEA. This CDR3 is built from 13 residues. V lost 0 bases, J lost 5 bases, and 10 bases lay in between. The CDR3 protein is CSVEDYRVETQYF. CDR3 bases: TGCAGCGTTGAAGACTACCGCGTTGAGACCCAGTACTTC.

The chain employs TRBV3-1 (or the pseudogene TRBV3-2) and TRBJ2-5; D gene uncertain. The germline V and J ends were trimmed by 4 bases and 0 bases, with 18 bases remaining between them. From germline, CDR1 is LGHDT and CDR2 YNNKEL (reference sequence). The CDR3 totals 17 residues. The CDR3: CASSLRPVVPYQETQYF. Written as DNA, the CDR3 is TGTGCCAGCAGCCTGCGTCCGGTCGTGCCGTACCAAGAGACCCAGTACTTC.

This chain connects TRBV7-9 to TRBJ1-1, with a tentative D call TRBD1 (5 bases). The CDR3 is made up of 14 amino acids. The germline V and J ends were trimmed by 4 bases and 2 bases, with 11 bases remaining between them. From germline, CDR1 is SEHNR and CDR2 FQNEAQ (reference sequence). The CDR3 here is CASSSPDINTEAFF. The DNA of the CDR3 is TGTGCCAGCAGCTCCCCGGACATCAACACTGAAGCTTTCTTT. The complete variable domain, with remaining parts taken from reference TRBV7-9 and TRBJ1-1, reads DTGVSQNPRHKITKRGQNVTFRCDPISEHNRLYWYRQTLGQGPEFLTYFQNEAQLEKSRLLSDRFSAERPKGSFSTLEIQRTEQGDSAMYLCASSSPDINTEAFFGQGTRLTVV.

The chain carries TRBV29-1 and TRBJ2-7; a weak D match, TRBD1 (6 bases). The CDR3 covers 14 residues. The germline V gene has CDR1 SQVTM and CDR2 ANQGSEA. The CDR3 spells CSVKQDSLSYEQYF. The CDR3 DNA follows: TGCAGTGTTAAGCAGGACAGCCTCTCCTACGAGCAGTACTTC.

The chain couples TRBV4-1 to TRBJ1-1; D is undetermined. V was clipped by 8 bases and J by 1 base, with 14 bases between them. The CDR3 is 14 residues long. Germline V gene sequence: CDR1 MGHRA, CDR2 YSYEKL. CDR3: CASRGVLKNTEAFF. The DNA for the CDR3 is TGCGCCAGCCGGGGAGTCCTTAAGAACACTGAAGCTTTCTTT.

The rearrangement joins TRBV5-4 to TRBJ1-5; TRBD1 agrees at 8 bases. Germline loops: CDR1 SGHNT, CDR2 YYREEE (reference sequence). The CDR3 runs to 15 residues. V shed 4 bases, J shed 2 bases, and the junction held 5 bases outside the gene matches. This CDR3 reads CASSQTGEGNQPQHF. As DNA, the CDR3 is TGTGCCAGCAGCCAGACAGGGGAAGGCAATCAGCCCCAGCATTTT.

The sample holds a few counts of this clone. The rearrangement uses TRBV7-9 and TRBJ1-3, with no clear D. CDR3 length equals 13 residues. The germline V and J ends were trimmed by 1 base and 2 bases, with 3 bases remaining between them. The germline CDR1 and CDR2 sequences are SEHNR and FQNEAQ (reference sequence). The CDR3, as DNA: TGTGCCAGCAGCTTAGGGCCTGGAAACACCATATATTTT. Translating it yields CASSLGPGNTIYF. The whole variable domain, remainder taken from reference TRBV7-9 and TRBJ1-3, is DTGVSQNPRHKITKRGQNVTFRCDPISEHNRLYWYRQTLGQGPEFLTYFQNEAQLEKSRLLSDRFSAERPKGSFSTLEIQRTEQGDSAMYLCASSLGPGNTIYFGEGSWLTVV.

This sequence joins TRBV6-2 or TRBV6-3 and TRBJ2-2, with TRBD2 matching over 8 bases. The CDR3 consists of 15 residues. The germline V gene has CDR1 MNHEY and CDR2 SVGEGT. V gave up 5 bases and J gave up 6 bases; unmatched junction bases: 8. CDR3 DNA: TGTGCCAGCAGTGTTAGCGGGGTCGTGTCCGGGGAGCTGTTTTTT. Protein product: CASSVSGVVSGELFF.

The J gene is TRBJ2-3, the V gene TRBV18; 12 bases agree with TRBD2. V lost 0 bases and J lost 2; bases outside the gene matches: 6. Per the germline V gene, CDR1 is KGHSH and CDR2 is LQKENI. The CDR3 is 18 amino acids. DNA for the CDR3: TGTGCCAGCTCACCACCCAGGACTAGCGGGGCCAACACAGATACGCAGTATTTT. Its protein product is CASSPPRTSGANTDTQYF.

The V call is TRBV6-1, the J call TRBJ2-7; 8 bases map to TRBD1. The CDR3 is 15 amino acids. CDR1 is MNHNS, CDR2 SASEGT, per germline. With 3 bases clipped from V and 1 base from J, the junction kept 5 bases outside the gene matches. The CDR3: CASSEETGVSYEQYF. CDR3 in DNA: TGTGCCAGCAGTGAGGAGACAGGGGTTTCCTACGAGCAGTACTTC.

The chain is built from TRBV4-3 and TRBJ1-4; D might be TRBD1 (5 bases). With 0 bases removed from V and 5 bases from J, the gap between germline ends came to 13 bases. The CDR3 totals 16 residues. The V gene's germline CDR1 is LGHNA and CDR2 YSLEER. CDR3 sequence (DNA): TGCGCCAGCAGCCAAGATCGGGGGAGGAGAAATGAAAAACTGTTTTTT. It is translated as CASSQDRGRRNEKLFF.

This clone turned up a few times. The chain carries TRBV2 and TRBJ2-7, with D unresolved. The CDR3 covers 15 residues. Looked up from germline, CDR1 is SNHLY and CDR2 is FYNNEI. Trimming removed 4 bases at V and 4 bases at J, with 17 bases between. CDR3 sequence: CASSARSRLAYEQYF. The CDR3 nucleotides are TGTGCCAGCAGTGCAAGATCAAGACTGGCGTACGAGCAGTACTTC.

CDR3: CASSQERAGYTEAFF. CDR3 sequence (DNA): TGTGCCAGCAGCCAAGAGAGGGCAGGTTATACTGAAGCTTTCTTT. The J gene is TRBJ1-1, the V gene TRBV3-1 (or the pseudogene TRBV3-2); D call uncertain. Germline V gene lookup returns CDR1 LGHDT and CDR2 YNNKEL (reference sequence). This CDR3 spans 15 amino acids. V dropped 0 bases and J dropped 5 bases, with 13 bases sitting between them.

The rearrangement uses TRBV2 and TRBJ1-5; a possible D gene is TRBD1 (6 bases). Trimming took 4 bases from V and 0 from J, leaving 10 bases between them. Germline V gene lookup returns CDR1 SNHLY and CDR2 FYNNEI. The CDR3 runs to 15 residues. In DNA, the CDR3 is TGTGCCAGCAGTGGGACAGCCTCTAGCAATCAGCCCCAGCATTTT. Protein product: CASSGTASSNQPQHF.

This chain joins TRBV30 and TRBJ1-1, with D unclear. The CDR3 is 12 residues long. V was shortened by 3 bases and J by 5 bases, with 10 bases between the two germline ends. Germline V gene data show CDR1 as GTSNPN and CDR2 as SVGIG (reference sequence). This CDR3 reads CAWSARETEAFF. CDR3 nucleotides: TGTGCCTGGAGCGCCCGGGAAACTGAAGCTTTCTTT.

The V gene is TRBV4-1, the J gene TRBJ2-2, with 8 bases lining up with TRBD2. This CDR3 spans 16 amino acids. The V and J ends lost 4 bases and 1 base, in that order; junction bases with no gene match: 5. CDR1 MGHRA and CDR2 YSYEKL come from the germline V gene. The CDR3 region is CASSPGGGRNTGELFF. The CDR3 DNA reads as TGCGCCAGCAGCCCCGGGGGGGGGCGGAACACCGGGGAGCTGTTTTTT.

The chain recombines TRBV19 with TRBJ2-3; 7 nucleotides agree with TRBD1. J lost 6 bases, V lost 10 bases, and 13 bases had no gene match. From germline, CDR1 is LNHDA and CDR2 SQIVND (reference sequence). The CDR3 has 14 residues. The CDR3 loop reads CATKKGGYTDTQYF. In nucleotides, the CDR3 is TGTGCCACGAAAAAAGGGGGCTACACGGATACGCAGTATTTT.

The table lists this clone with a count of one. This CDR3 reads CASSPTGIYTEAFF. The CDR3 DNA is TGTGCCAGCAGCCCGACAGGCATCTACACTGAAGCTTTCTTT. The genes are TRBV5-5 and TRBJ1-1, with D possibly being TRBD1 (6 bases). CDR1 and CDR2 from the germline V gene are SGHKS and YYEKEE (reference sequence). The V gene lost 4 bases and the J gene lost 3 bases, with 13 bases spanning the gap. This CDR3 comprises 14 residues.

Only one count was recorded for this clone. V and J are TRBV6-2 or TRBV6-3 and TRBJ2-3, with 7 positions matching TRBD2. Trimming removed 5 bases from V and 1 base from J; junction bases left unmatched: 15. Germline V gives CDR1 MNHEY, CDR2 SVGEGT. This CDR3 has 18 residues. CDR3 DNA: TGTGCCAGCAGTACGCAGCGGGGAGGACTCCCCGGCACAGATACGCAGTATTTT. Translating gives CASSTQRGGLPGTDTQYF.

The J gene is TRBJ1-2, the V gene TRBV6-6; 7 bases line up with TRBD1. The CDR3 has 13 residues. Trimming took 8 bases from V and 0 from J; bases not matched to a gene: 3. The germline CDR1 and CDR2 sequences are MNHNY and SVGAGI (reference sequence). CDR3 region: CASRGTANYGYTF. The CDR3, as DNA: TGTGCCAGCCGCGGGACAGCTAACTATGGCTACACCTTC.

The J gene is TRBJ2-5, the V gene TRBV2, with 10 bases identical to TRBD2. Germline V gene sequence: CDR1 SNHLY, CDR2 FYNNEI. This CDR3 region has 15 residues. J gave up 5 bases and V 1 base, and 4 bases lay outside the gene matches. CDR3 in amino acids: CASSEERGGGETQYF. The CDR3 DNA is TGTGCCAGCAGTGAAGAGCGGGGGGGCGGGGAGACCCAGTACTTC.